This note documents a single T cell receptor beta chain sequence. This clone occurred a few times. Its antigen remains undetermined. The record has no base qualities; no much larger clone is one base away. Including the terminal cysteine and phenylalanine, the CDR3 comprises 13 residues. CDR3 DNA is the only sequence kept; it has 39 bases, read in frame from the first base. Reading the germline V gene gives CDR1 SGHRS and CDR2 YFSETQ. The junction shows trimming of 3 bases on V and 5 bases on J, plus 11 bases between the germline ends. Blood samples were collected up to 4 times in the first month after transplant and then at least monthly when available. The data belong to a study of graft-versus-host responses after intestinal transplantation (dated by TCRdb to the early 2020s). With regard to the full study: Multivisceral, liver-intestinal, or isolated intestinal transplants were received by the recipients. Anti-thymocyte globulin induction was given to all recipients, followed by maintenance tacrolimus and steroids for approximately 3 years. After intestinal transplantation, graft-versus-host and host-versus-graft alloreactive T cell clones in the graft, circulation and bone marrow were tracked using bulk TCR-beta CDR3 sequencing. Alloreactive clones were identified by sequencing pre-transplant mixed lymphocyte reaction products and comparing them with unstimulated pre-transplant donor and recipient T cells. The cohort enrolled some 23 intestinal transplant recipients, one of whom was a retransplant, and 3 patients without pretransplant specimens were excluded. A peak of at least 4% donor T cells among recipient peripheral blood mononuclear cells was the definition used for donor T cell macrochimerism. Rather than going through the commercial service, samples from a few later patients were sequenced in-house on an Illumina MiSeq and processed with MiXCR. What the authors observed across the whole study: In patients with donor T cell macrochimerism, the allografts had high GvH to HvG T cell clonal ratios. Early after transplant, peak levels of circulating GvH clones were associated with declines in HvG clones. GvH clones were detected in recipient bone marrow, and some of these GvH clones were observed earlier in ileal mucosa or blood, consistent with an intestinal mucosal origin. The conclusions were limited by the relatively low number and heterogeneity of the intestinal transplant patients.

Preparation of the library involved the immunoSEQ multiplex PCR assay. High-throughput TCR-beta CDR3 sequencing of genomic DNA from most patients was performed by Adaptive Biotechnologies. The authors' pipeline ran thus. TCR sequencing data were retrieved from Adaptive's ImmunoSEQ software for 18 patients, whereas three other patients were processed with MiXCR and VDJtools. CDR3 nucleotide sequences shared between donor and recipient were removed because their origin could not be assigned. To be classed as alloreactive, a clone needed at least 2-fold expansion over unstimulated cells and a minimum CFSE-low frequency of 0.002% (template counts) or 0.001% (read counts). Clones detected in sequenced pre-transplant spleen, lymph node, or MLR CFSE-low populations of the donor or recipient were defined as mappable. Cumulative frequency of alloreactive clones was calculated as a percentage of all sequences weighted by copy number. TCRdb re-hosts the immuneACCESS table, in-frame sequences only. Its copies lack some clones; in the studies checked, an unresolved V gene accounts for under half of them, and the cause for the rest is not known. The V and J calls and clone size come from that table; D and trimming were worked out from the DNA. This sample holds roughly 27,000 clones; roughly 85% were observed only once. Roughly 1.1% of the sample comes from the top ten.

The material sequenced was PBMCs, taken 28 days after intestinal transplant. The chain is encoded by TRBV5-1 joined to TRBJ2-5; the D region possibly corresponds to TRBD1 (6 bases align). This receptor was obtained from a human patient who received an intestinal transplant, so some T cells may come from the graft donor. The nucleotides are TGCGCCAGCAGCTCACAGGGAGACGAGACCCAGTACTTC. This codes for CASSSQGDETQYF.